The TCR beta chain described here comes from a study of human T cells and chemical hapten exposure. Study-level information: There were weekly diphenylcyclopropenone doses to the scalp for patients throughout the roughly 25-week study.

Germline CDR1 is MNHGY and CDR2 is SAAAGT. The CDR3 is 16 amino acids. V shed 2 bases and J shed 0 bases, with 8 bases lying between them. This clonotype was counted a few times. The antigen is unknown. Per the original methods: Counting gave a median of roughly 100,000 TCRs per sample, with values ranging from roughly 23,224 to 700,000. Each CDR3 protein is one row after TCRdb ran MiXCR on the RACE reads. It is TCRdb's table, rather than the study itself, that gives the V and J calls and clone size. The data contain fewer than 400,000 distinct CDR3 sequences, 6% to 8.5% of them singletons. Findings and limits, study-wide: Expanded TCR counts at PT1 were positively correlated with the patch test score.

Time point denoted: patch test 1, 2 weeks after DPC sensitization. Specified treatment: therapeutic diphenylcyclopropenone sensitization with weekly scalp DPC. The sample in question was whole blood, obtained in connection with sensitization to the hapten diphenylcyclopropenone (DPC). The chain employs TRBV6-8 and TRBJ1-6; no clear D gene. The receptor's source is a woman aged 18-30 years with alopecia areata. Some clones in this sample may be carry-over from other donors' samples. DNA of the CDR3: TGTGCCAGCAGTTACCTTAATAGCTCCTATAATTCACCCCTCCACTTT. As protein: CASSYLNSSYNSPLHF.